The present T cell receptor (beta chain) was sequenced within a study of T cells in Graves' hyperthyroidism and ophthalmopathy (dated by TCRdb to the late 2010s). For the wider study: Peripheral blood samples were taken at initial diagnosis, before any treatment was given. To identify distinguishing TCR V-J signatures, a discovery cohort of around 100 patients was used, comprising approximately 40 with Graves' ophthalmopathy and some 57 with stable Graves' hyperthyroidism. Prospective prediction of ophthalmopathy was tested in an independent validation cohort of about 19 hyperthyroidism patients and approximately 17 patients who later progressed to ophthalmopathy. The paper describes TCR Vbeta CDR3 sequencing of about 140 peripheral blood samples, made up of 43 ophthalmopathy patients, over 70 hyperthyroidism patients and 17 progressor patients. For training and testing, the 100 or so patients in the discovery cohort were randomly divided in a 7:3 ratio. After sampling, hyperthyroidism patients received methimazole starting at 30 mg daily, and ophthalmopathy patients received high-dose intravenous methylprednisolone. In addition, the study compared T-cell repertoires in thyroid tissue and in blood from roughly six Graves' hyperthyroidism patients. Overall study results and their limits: Most expanded thyroid clonotypes (frequency above 0.001) were also found in blood, which suggests that blood repertoires may mirror thyroid immune responses. No statistical method was used to fix the sample size in advance, and group allocation was not hidden from the investigators. In validation, the model predicted progression to ophthalmopathy a median of about 6.8 months before onset, with 65% to 71% sensitivity and roughly 72% specificity. A 13 V-J signature model separated ophthalmopathy from stable hyperthyroidism, with nearly 90% sensitivity and around 84% specificity in cross-validation and 80%/75% in testing.

TCR beta CDR3 regions were amplified from RNA transcripts. The first round of RT-PCR for the TCR CDR3 was performed with the HTBI primer set and the Qiagen OneStep RT-PCR kit. Libraries were constructed in a second round of multiplex PCR, after which size selection and purification were carried out. Libraries were sequenced paired-end with 100 bp reads on an Illumina HiSeq2000. The original pipeline was this. SOAPnuke was used to process the raw data, removing reads that contained adapters or uncalled bases, had a mean Phred below 15, or lacked an exact match to the constant primer or identifier. High-quality paired reads were merged with COPE v1.2.5, and unique nucleotide sequences were defined as clonotypes. MiTCR v1.1 was used to align the clonotypes against IMGT TRBV, TRBD and TRBJ reference segments. Analysis was restricted to V-J combinations with a frequency above 0.0001, which covered 98% to 99.2% of repertoires. A TCS score was defined as the ratio of F50 (clonal expansion) to E x V (chaos), with BLOSUM62-based TCRdist applied between CDR3 peptides within each V-J. Welch's t-statistics and random forest reduced 500 to 550 V-J features to 13, which were used in a naive Bayes classifier (R e1071). TCRdb's own reprocessing of the public reads used fastp at Q25 and MiXCR and kept productive beta chains. Identical CDR3 protein sequences are pooled into one entry, listed with their most common genes and DNA. TCRdb, rather than the study authors, made the V and J calls. The sample contains some 360,000 distinct CDR3 sequences, over 11% of them found a single time. Around 10% of the sample is held by the ten biggest clonotypes.

This clonotype was seen repeatedly, ten times or more. There is no known antigen for this receptor. No much larger clone is present one base from it, and per-base qualities are unavailable. Stable Graves' hyperthyroidism was defined as no progression to ophthalmopathy during 18 months of follow-up. The hyperthyroidism patients were between 18 and 65 years old and newly diagnosed, with a disease duration of less than 2 months. Any patient with an uncontrolled infection, another autoimmune disease, pregnancy or lactation was excluded. Diagnoses were based on clinical symptoms, serum thyroxine and TRAb, thyroid ultrasound and orbital computed tomography. Ficoll-Paque density gradient centrifugation was used to isolate PBMCs from around 10 ml of fresh peripheral blood. Total RNA was extracted with Trizol reagent, and quality was checked on an Agilent 2100 Bioanalyzer. The source is a woman in her sixties or seventies with Graves' hyperthyroidism. Material: blood.

The CDR3 amino acid sequence is: CASSKTSGYEQYF. The DNA sequence follows: TGTGCCAGCAGCAAGACTAGCGGCTACGAGCAGTACTTC. Recombination connected TRBV7-2 to TRBJ2-7; TRBD2 aligns with 9 central bases. Trimming accounts for 5 bases at V and 3 bases at J, while the number of junction bases matched to no gene is 2. CDR3 length: 13 amino acids, cysteine to phenylalanine. The entry retains the CDR3 DNA only, 39 bases that are in frame from base 1. CDR1 and CDR2 (SGHTA, FQGNSA) derive from the germline V gene. The CDR3, completed at both ends by the reference TRBV7-2 and TRBJ2-7 genes, gives the full variable domain GAGVSQSPSNKVTEKGKDVELRCDPISGHTALYWYRQSLGQGLEFLIYFQGNSAPDKSGLPSDRFSAERTGGSVSTLTIQRTQQEDSAVYLCASSKTSGYEQYFGPGTRLTVT.